This TCR beta chain derives from a study of T cell responses to AZD1222 COVID-19 vaccine. Turning to this clone: The target antigen is unknown.

General study findings and limits: There were vaccine-associated CD4 TCRs across spike, dominant at 160-218 and 743-854.

TCRdb's table, derived via immunoSEQ multiplex PCR, lists solely in-frame clones and lacks some. The sample lists about 130,000 clones, 70% to 90% occurring once. Trimming cost V 7 bases and J 0 bases, with 24 bases left between them. The CDR3 is made up of 19 amino acids. Germline CDR1 and CDR2: LNHDA and SQIVND (reference sequence). The sample was peripheral blood, taken on day 0 of AZD1222 vaccination. V and J are TRBV19 and TRBJ2-2; tentatively, D is TRBD1 or TRBD2 (6 bases each). The receptor comes from an adult in good health. Here the CDR3 reads CASTPWGGTTRTNTGELFF. CDR3 bases: TGTGCCAGTACTCCCTGGGGCGGGACAACTCGAACGAACACCGGGGAGCTGTTTTTT.